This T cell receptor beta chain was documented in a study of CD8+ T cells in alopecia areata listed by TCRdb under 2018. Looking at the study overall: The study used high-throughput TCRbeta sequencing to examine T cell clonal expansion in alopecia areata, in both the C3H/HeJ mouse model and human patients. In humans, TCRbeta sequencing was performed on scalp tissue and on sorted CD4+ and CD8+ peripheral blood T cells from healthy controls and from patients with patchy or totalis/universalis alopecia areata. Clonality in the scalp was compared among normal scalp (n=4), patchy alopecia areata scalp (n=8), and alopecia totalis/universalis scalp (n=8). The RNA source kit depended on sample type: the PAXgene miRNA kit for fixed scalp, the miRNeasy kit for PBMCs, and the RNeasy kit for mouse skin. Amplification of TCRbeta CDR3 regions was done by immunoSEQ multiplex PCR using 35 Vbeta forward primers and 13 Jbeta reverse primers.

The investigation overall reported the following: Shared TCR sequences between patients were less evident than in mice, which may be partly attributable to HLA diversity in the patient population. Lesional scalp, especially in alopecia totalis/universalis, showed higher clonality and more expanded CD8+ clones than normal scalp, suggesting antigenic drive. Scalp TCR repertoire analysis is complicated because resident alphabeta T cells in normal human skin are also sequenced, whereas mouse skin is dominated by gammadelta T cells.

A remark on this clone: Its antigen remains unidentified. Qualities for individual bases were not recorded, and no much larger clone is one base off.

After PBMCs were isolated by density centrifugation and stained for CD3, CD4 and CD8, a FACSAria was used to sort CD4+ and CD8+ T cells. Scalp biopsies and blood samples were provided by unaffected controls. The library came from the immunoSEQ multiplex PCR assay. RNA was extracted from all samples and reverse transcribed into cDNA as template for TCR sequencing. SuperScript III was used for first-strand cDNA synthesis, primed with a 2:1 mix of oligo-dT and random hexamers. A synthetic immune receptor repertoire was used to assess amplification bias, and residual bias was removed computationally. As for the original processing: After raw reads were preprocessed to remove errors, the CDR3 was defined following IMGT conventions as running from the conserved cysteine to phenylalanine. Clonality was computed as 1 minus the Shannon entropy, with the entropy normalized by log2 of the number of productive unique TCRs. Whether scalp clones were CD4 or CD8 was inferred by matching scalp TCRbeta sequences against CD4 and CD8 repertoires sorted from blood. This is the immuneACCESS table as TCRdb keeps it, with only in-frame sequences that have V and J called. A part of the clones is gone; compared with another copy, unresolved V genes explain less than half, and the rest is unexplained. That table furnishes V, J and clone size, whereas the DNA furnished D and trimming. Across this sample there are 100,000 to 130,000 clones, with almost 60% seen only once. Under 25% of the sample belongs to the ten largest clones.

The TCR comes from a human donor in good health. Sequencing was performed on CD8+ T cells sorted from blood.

The DNA is as follows: TGCAGCGTTGATCTACGACTAGCGGGGGCTACTACCTACAATGAGCAGTTCTTC. Its coded protein is CSVDLRLAGATTYNEQFF. Recombination joined TRBV29-1 with TRBJ2-1, and 12 bases in between align with TRBD2. Here V drops 3 bases and J drops 2 bases, and the junction holds 11 bases not matched to any gene. The germline V gene encodes CDR1 SQVTM and CDR2 ANQGSEA. Taken from cysteine to phenylalanine, the CDR3 has 18 residues. Left in the record is the CDR3 DNA by itself, 54 bases read in frame from the first base.